This is a list of T cell receptor beta chains from one sample in a study of cytomegalovirus exposure and HLA in healthy donors. Generated by immunoSEQ multiplex PCR, the TCRdb table keeps only in-frame clones and is missing some. The sample contains over 150,000 clones, roughly 70% of which appear only once. Material: PBMCs. These receptors were taken from a woman in her late teens or twenties in good health and CMV-seropositive. Each CDR3 is given with its conserved first and last residue. Part of the rows lack a size; the others show once, few, many or a class for expanded clones.

v_gene	abundance	j_gene	CDR3aa
TRBV6-5	NA	TRBJ1-5	CASILGQHNQPQHF
TRBV7-2	NA	TRBJ1-5	CASSLEGQGANQPQHF
TRBV7-6	NA	TRBJ2-1	CAIVPPGLAGGRLYNEQFF
TRBV11-1	NA	TRBJ2-1	CASSLGFAGGRRYNEQFF
TRBV5-1	NA	TRBJ2-1	CASSPGTSPEQFF
TRBV7-9	NA	TRBJ2-7	CASSLAGNLIREQYF
TRBV9	few	TRBJ2-3	CASNSAGAVTDTQYF
TRBV11-2	NA	TRBJ2-5	CASSWTSGGGETQYF
TRBV5-4	NA	TRBJ2-7	CASSLSRTYEQYF
TRBV27	NA	TRBJ2-5	CASSQGVTQYF
TRBV7-2	NA	TRBJ1-4	CASSSTGTGGLNEKLFF
TRBV2	NA	TRBJ1-5	CASRAGEQPQHF
TRBV14	few	TRBJ1-1	CASSPTGRKAFF
TRBV9	once	TRBJ2-3	CASSGDPRTDTQYF
TRBV19	NA	TRBJ2-5	CASSEAAGTQETQYF
TRBV19	NA	NA	CASSGGDRVFDEQYF
TRBV28	once	TRBJ1-1	CASSPGGGPRAFF
TRBV7-9	NA	TRBJ2-7	CASSSGQGDYEQYF
TRBV11-3	few	TRBJ2-3	CASSLTGSTDTQYF
TRBV5-4	NA	TRBJ2-7	CASSLEGQGSEYEQYF
TRBV5-6	NA	TRBJ1-6	CASSFNRVSYNSPLHF
TRBV28	NA	TRBJ2-7	CASNEAQGAGYEQYF
TRBV4-3	NA	TRBJ2-7	CASSQDQGREQYF
TRBV11-2	NA	TRBJ1-6	CASSLGQSSYNSPLHF
TRBV30	NA	TRBJ1-3	CAWSQTGSGNTIYF
TRBV28	few	TRBJ2-6	CASSFLSGANVLTF
TRBV13	NA	TRBJ2-2	CASSLGAGTGELFF
TRBV5-4	NA	TRBJ2-1	CASRSAGGLFIPLNEQFF